The rows below give T cell receptor beta chains drawn from one sample of a study of CD8 T cells in Susac syndrome. Each CDR3 protein is one row after TCRdb ran MiXCR on the immunoSEQ multiplex PCR reads. The sample lists fewer than 150,000 distinct CDR3 sequences, around 94% occurring once. Sequencing was done on a sample of CD4+ T cells from PBMCs. All receptors come from a human donor with multiple sclerosis. CDR3s include the opening cysteine and the closing phenylalanine or tryptophan. Each record gives: V gene, CDR3 length, CDR3 protein.

TRBV19	16	CASSFGGQGYNSPLHF
TRBV2	12	CASRTGEDEQFF
TRBV29-1	13	CSARNEGWTEAFF
TRBV5-4	15	CASSPRQGEVYEQYF
TRBV25-1	14	CASFDRDRGFGYTF
TRBV5-1	14	CASSLDRALNEQFF
TRBV29-1	10	CSVENRGYTF
TRBV13	14	CASSFGGGAYEQYF
TRBV20-1	15	CSAWGLSGPTDTQYF
TRBV7-3	13	CASSTRQGNTIYF
TRBV2	12	CASSVKGETQYF
TRBV30	13	CAWSRGPNTEAFF
TRBV29-1	14	CSVAGESSNQPQHF
TRBV14	15	CASSIDGGTGGGYTF
TRBV12-3/TRBV12-4	13	CASKLTGSYGYTF
TRBV5-1	14	CASRPLQGLYGYTF
TRBV6-1	14	CASSEYRGTTEAFF
TRBV19	15	CASSIDTVSGNTIYF
TRBV29-1	12	CSVREGAAEAFF
TRBV6-6	14	CASSYSIGSTEAFF
TRBV9	15	CASSVTSQYSYEQYF
TRBV4-3	15	CASSPQAGGTDTQYF
TRBV2	12	CAGGQGAYEQYF
TRBV20-1	11	CSPRMGETQYF
TRBV4-2	12	CASSQGGEKLFF
TRBV3-1	16	CASSQRGYSQGYGYTF
TRBV20-1	16	CSARDIQRGSTDTQYF
TRBV2	13	CASVRGRMETQYF
TRBV20-1	13	CSAYSGGANEQYF
TRBV3-1	14	CASSYVVAAAPQYF
TRBV29-1	12	CSVGSGNTEAFF
TRBV10-3	11	CAIRAGNEQYF
TRBV3-1	15	CASSQPGSLAYEQYF
TRBV7-9	13	CASSLVNSYEQYF
TRBV12-3/TRBV12-4	16	CASSRVGQGFRDTQYF
TRBV11-3	13	CAIAGTISGELFF